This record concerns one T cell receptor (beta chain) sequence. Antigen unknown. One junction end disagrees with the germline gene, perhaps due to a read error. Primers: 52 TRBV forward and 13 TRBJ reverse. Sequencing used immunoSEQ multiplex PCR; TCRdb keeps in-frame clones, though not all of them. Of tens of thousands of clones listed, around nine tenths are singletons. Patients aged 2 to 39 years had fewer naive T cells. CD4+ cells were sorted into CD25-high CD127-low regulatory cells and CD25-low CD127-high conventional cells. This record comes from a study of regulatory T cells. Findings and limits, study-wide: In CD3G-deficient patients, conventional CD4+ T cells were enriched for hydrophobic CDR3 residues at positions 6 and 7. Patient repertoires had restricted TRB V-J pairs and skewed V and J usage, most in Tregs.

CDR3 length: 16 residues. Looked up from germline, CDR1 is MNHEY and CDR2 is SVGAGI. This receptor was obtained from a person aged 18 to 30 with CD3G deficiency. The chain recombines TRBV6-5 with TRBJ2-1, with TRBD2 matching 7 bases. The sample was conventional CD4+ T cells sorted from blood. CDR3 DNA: TGTGCCAGCAGTAACTCCGGGACTACCGCCTACAATGAGCAGTTCTTC. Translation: CASSNSGTTAYNEQFF.